Shown below are 27 T cell receptor beta chains from a single sample sequenced in a study of T-cell memory formation after mild COVID-19. TCRdb ran MiXCR on the 5' RACE reads and lists one entry per CDR3 protein. The sample shows 110,000 or so distinct CDR3 sequences, roughly a sixth of them seen only once. The specimen sequenced was PBMCs or a T cell subset sorted from them (not recorded which). The source is a man younger than 35 who had mild COVID-19 (a few samples of this study predate the infection). Cell type and time point are not known.

The chain combines TRBV20-1 with TRBJ1-1; TRBD1 aligns across 8 bases. V lost 1 base to trimming and J lost 10 bases; unmatched junction nucleotides: 20. Germline V gene lookup returns CDR1 DFQATT and CDR2 SNEGSKA (reference sequence). This CDR3 region has 17 residues. The CDR3 bases are TGCAGTGCTAGAGGCCCAGGGGGCTATTTGATTTTCTTGGGAGCTTTCTTT. Translation gives CSARGPGGYLIFLGAFF.

The chain couples TRBV5-1 to TRBJ2-5, with unresolved D. With 9 bases removed from V and 2 bases from J, the gap between germline ends came to 14 bases. This CDR3 spans 13 amino acids. Germline V CDR1 and CDR2: SGHRS, YFSETQ. CDR3 nucleotides: TGCGCCACCGCCCGAACCCCTCAAGAGACCCAGTACTTC. Translation gives CATARTPQETQYF.

This clonotype was observed a handful of times. The chain joins TRBV7-9 to TRBJ2-7, with 12 bases that match TRBD1. The CDR3 sequence is 16 residues long. In germline, CDR1 is SEHNR, CDR2 FQNEAQ (reference sequence). Trimming cost V 2 bases and J 6 bases; bases outside gene matches: 8. CDR3: CASSLSGGQGASEQYF. The CDR3 nucleotides read TGTGCCAGCAGCTTATCAGGGGGACAGGGGGCCAGCGAGCAGTACTTC.

V is TRBV6-2 or TRBV6-3 and J is TRBJ1-1; tentative D call: TRBD1 (5 bases). Germline CDR1 and CDR2: MNHEY and SVGEGT. The CDR3 sequence is 11 residues long. The ends were cut back, 6 bases at V and 6 bases at J, with 8 bases in the middle. CDR3 sequence: CASREQAEAFF. CDR3 nucleotides: TGTGCCAGCAGAGAACAGGCTGAAGCTTTCTTT.

In this sample, this clonotype turned up a few times. The junction differs from germline at one of its ends, possibly a read error. The V and J genes are TRBV12-3 or TRBV12-4 and TRBJ2-3; D is unclear. The CDR3 covers 11 residues. CDR3 amino acids: CTSRNQDTQYF. CDR3 coding DNA: TGTACCAGCAGGAATCAAGATACGCAGTATTTT.

This clonotype showed up many times. V usage is TRBV11-2 and J usage is TRBJ2-7; D might be TRBD1 (5 bases). The germline V gene encodes CDR1 SGHAT and CDR2 FQNNGV. Trimming left V 8 bases short and J 6 bases short, with 20 bases between. The CDR3 totals 14 residues. The CDR3 loop is CASQTSVGQGEQYV. The CDR3 DNA reads TGTGCCAGCCAAACCTCCGTGGGTCAGGGCGAGCAGTACGTC.

This clonotype showed up just a few times. This chain uses TRBV2 with TRBJ1-1, with TRBD1 matching 10 bases. V gave up 7 bases and J gave up 4 bases; unmatched junction bases: 9. The germline V gene has CDR1 SNHLY and CDR2 FYNNEI. This CDR3 is 15 amino acids long. The CDR3 nucleotides read TGTGCCAGCACCCAACGGACAGGGGGGCCCACTGAAGCTTTCTTT. Amino acid sequence: CASTQRTGGPTEAFF. The entire variable domain, with the rest obtained from reference TRBV2 and TRBJ1-1, is as follows: EPEVTQTPSHQVTQMGQEVILRCVPISNHLYFYWYRQILGQKVEFLVSFYNNEISEKSEIFDDQFSVERPDGSNFTLKIRSTKLEDSAMYFCASTQRTGGPTEAFFGQGTRLTVV.

This clonotype came up a few times. This chain links TRBV20-1 with TRBJ2-1, with TRBD2 as a possible D gene (5 bases). Trimming removed 3 bases at V and 8 bases at J, with 14 bases between. The length of the CDR3 is 13 residues. The germline V gene has CDR1 DFQATT and CDR2 SNEGSKA (reference sequence). The CDR3 here is CSASSVLGDEQFF. The CDR3, as DNA: TGCAGTGCTAGTAGCGTTCTCGGCGATGAGCAGTTCTTC.

This clonotype was seen a few times. The germline gene is not matched at one end of the junction; a read error may be the cause. The rearrangement links TRBV7-7 to TRBJ2-5; 7 nucleotides match TRBD1. This CDR3 region has 16 residues. The V gene's germline CDR1 is SSHAT and CDR2 FNYEAQ (reference sequence). Here the CDR3 DNA reads TGTGCTAGCAGCTTAGAGGGGGCAGGGGTTGCGAAGACCCAGTACTTC. It translates to CASSLEGAGVAKTQYF.

The V gene is TRBV5-1, the J gene TRBJ2-2, with 8 nucleotides matching TRBD2. The V gene's germline CDR1 is SGHRS and CDR2 YFSETQ. V was clipped by 3 bases and J by 4 bases; unmatched bases: 14. The CDR3 runs to 18 residues. The CDR3 is CASSSYGVVAGSTGELFF. The CDR3 nucleotides read TGCGCCAGCAGCTCGTATGGGGTTGTAGCGGGGTCCACCGGGGAGCTGTTTTTT.

The chain has TRBV20-1 and TRBJ2-3, with a possible D match to TRBD1 (5 bases). The CDR3 contains 12 residues. Trimming took 4 bases from V and 2 from J, leaving 7 bases between them. Germline V gene sequence: CDR1 DFQATT, CDR2 SNEGSKA (reference sequence). This CDR3 reads CSAKTDTDTQYF. CDR3 bases: TGCAGTGCTAAGACAGACACAGATACGCAGTATTTT.

V is TRBV7-9 and J is TRBJ1-5, with 8 bases lining up with TRBD1. CDR1 and CDR2 from the germline V gene are SEHNR and FQNEAQ (reference sequence). The CDR3 consists of 15 residues. With V trimmed by 1 base and J by 6 bases, 5 bases remained unmatched. This CDR3 is CASSLGTGIFQPQHF. In DNA form, the CDR3 reads TGTGCCAGCAGCTTAGGGACAGGGATCTTTCAGCCCCAGCATTTT.

This clonotype was counted only a few times. The chain links TRBV24-1 to TRBJ2-1; D call uncertain. CDR3 length: 13 residues. Trimming took 4 bases from V and 7 from J, leaving 10 bases between them. Germline CDR1 and CDR2: KGHDR and SFDVKD. In nucleotides, the CDR3 is TGTGCCACCAGTGAGCGGTTATCTAATGAGCAGTTCTTC. Its translation is CATSERLSNEQFF.

In this sample, this clonotype is medium-sized. V usage is TRBV7-9 and J usage is TRBJ1-1; D gene uncertain. Germline V gene sequence: CDR1 SEHNR, CDR2 FQNEAQ (reference sequence). This CDR3 is built from 12 residues. With 2 bases removed from V and 4 bases from J, the gap between germline ends came to 5 bases. The CDR3 here is CASSLQATEAFF. The CDR3 nucleotides are TGTGCCAGCAGCTTACAGGCCACTGAAGCTTTCTTT.

Only a few counts were recorded for this clonotype. The chain has TRBV11-3 and TRBJ2-7, with 9 bases matching TRBD1. Germline V gene sequence: CDR1 SGHNT, CDR2 YENEEA. With V trimmed by 1 base and J by 1 base, 2 bases remained unmatched. The CDR3 sequence is 15 residues long. The CDR3 coding sequence is TGTGCCAGCAGCTTAGGAGGACAGGGGTCCTACGAGCAGTACTTC. This gives the protein CASSLGGQGSYEQYF.

A few counts support this clonotype. CDR3 bases: TGTGCCAGCAGCCTCACAGGGAGTTTACAAGAGACCCAGTACTTC. It codes for CASSLTGSLQETQYF. The gene calls are TRBV5-8 and TRBJ2-5; weak D call: TRBD1 (6 bases). This CDR3 contains 15 residues. Germline CDR1 and CDR2: SGHTS and YDEGEE. V lost 4 bases, J lost 2 bases, and 15 bases lay in between.

A few counts support this clonotype. The chain has TRBV5-1 and TRBJ2-2; no definite D call. The CDR3 spans 14 residues. V was pared by 7 bases and J by 0 bases, with 10 bases between. From germline, CDR1 is SGHRS and CDR2 YFSETQ. Here the CDR3 DNA reads TGCGCCAGCTGCATTGAGGCGAACACCGGGGAGCTGTTTTTT. Protein: CASCIEANTGELFF.

The chain employs TRBV6-2 or TRBV6-3 and TRBJ1-2; D gene uncertain. V dropped 6 bases and J dropped 9 bases, with 14 bases sitting between them. This CDR3 has 12 amino acids. Germline V gene data show CDR1 as MNHEY and CDR2 as SVGEGT. CDR3 DNA: TGTGCCAGCAGACCTAACACGGCGAGCTACACCTTC. It yields the protein CASRPNTASYTF.

This clonotype was counted only a few times. The chain is built from TRBV5-1 and TRBJ2-5, with D perhaps given as TRBD1 or TRBD2 (5 bases each). The CDR3 runs 12 residues. V was cut by 7 bases and J by 5 bases, with 12 bases left in between. Germline V CDR1 and CDR2: SGHRS, YFSETQ. This CDR3 reads CASRLEGETQYF. The CDR3 DNA is TGCGCCAGCCGACTTGAGGGGGAGACCCAGTACTTC.

The sample holds a few counts of this clonotype. The rearrangement uses TRBV7-2 and TRBJ1-4; D unresolved. V lost 1 base to trimming and J lost 0 bases, with 6 bases between them. This CDR3 has 15 amino acids. Germline CDR1 reads SGHTA; CDR2 reads FQGNSA. CDR3 bases: TGTGCCAGCAGCTTAGGGCCGGCAACTAATGAAAAACTGTTTTTT. Protein: CASSLGPATNEKLFF. Full variable domain (missing parts from reference TRBV7-2 and TRBJ1-4): GAGVSQSPSNKVTEKGKDVELRCDPISGHTALYWYRQSLGQGLEFLIYFQGNSAPDKSGLPSDRFSAERTGGSVSTLTIQRTQQEDSAVYLCASSLGPATNEKLFFGSGTQLSVL.

CDR3 residues: CASSPGTSGPQETQYF. The CDR3 DNA follows: TGCGCCAGCAGCCCCGGGACTAGCGGACCTCAAGAGACCCAGTACTTC. The chain recombines TRBV5-1 with TRBJ2-5; 11 bases are shared with TRBD2. The CDR3 sequence is 16 residues long. V shed 4 bases, J shed 2 bases, and the junction held 7 bases outside the gene matches. The germline V gene has CDR1 SGHRS and CDR2 YFSETQ.

This clonotype was counted a few times. A much larger clone differs by one base, so this may be a read error. The chain recombines TRBV7-6 with TRBJ2-7, with D tentatively TRBD1 (5 bases). CDR1 SGHVS and CDR2 FNYEAQ come from the germline V gene. The V gene lost 7 bases and the J gene lost 6 bases, with 16 bases spanning the gap. The CDR3 contains 13 residues. The chain's CDR3 is CASNSTHQGEQYF. The CDR3 DNA follows: TGTGCCAGCAACTCAACCCACCAGGGCGAGCAGTACTTC.

The chain employs TRBV18 and TRBJ1-5, with TRBD1 identical over 9 bases. The ends lost 5 bases at V and 5 bases at J; junction bases unmatched: 7. The germline gives CDR1 KGHSH, CDR2 LQKENI. CDR3 length: 15 residues. CDR3 sequence (DNA): TGTGCCAGCTCATCGGACAGGGGTCGGCATCAGCCCCAGCATTTT. It translates to CASSSDRGRHQPQHF.

The rearrangement links TRBV5-1 to TRBJ1-6, with D maybe TRBD1 (6 bases). The germline V and J ends were trimmed by 1 base and 8 bases, with 13 bases remaining between them. Germline V CDR1 and CDR2: SGHRS, YFSETQ. The CDR3 is 15 residues long. The DNA for the CDR3 is TGCGCCAGCAGCTTGTGGAACAGGGTCTATTCACCCCTCCACTTT. This gives the protein CASSLWNRVYSPLHF.

The genes are TRBV20-1 and TRBJ2-5; D call uncertain. V shed 3 bases and J shed 2 bases, with 7 bases lying between them. Germline V gene sequence: CDR1 DFQATT, CDR2 SNEGSKA (reference sequence). The CDR3 extends over 12 amino acids. In nucleotides, the CDR3 is TGCAGTGCTAGTGTGGGGCAAGAGACCCAGTACTTC. It codes for CSASVGQETQYF.

This clonotype was detected a few times. The chain employs TRBV29-1 and TRBJ2-5; no clear D. The CDR3 is 12 residues long. Looked up from germline, CDR1 is SQVTM and CDR2 is ANQGSEA. V gave up 3 bases and J gave up 2 bases, with 7 bases separating them. The CDR3 reads CSVDRQQETQYF. The CDR3, as DNA: TGCAGCGTTGACCGGCAGCAAGAGACCCAGTACTTC.

This clonotype was detected ten times or more. The V gene is TRBV7-3, the J gene TRBJ2-5, with TRBD1 identical over 7 bases. Germline CDR1 SGHTA, CDR2 FQGTGA. V shed 5 bases and J 5 bases; nucleotides not matched to a gene: 5. The CDR3 is 13 amino acids. The CDR3 nucleotides read TGTGCCAGCAGCCCCGAGGGGGCTGAGACCCAGTACTTC. This sequence encodes CASSPEGAETQYF.